The present TCR beta chain was sequenced within a study of cytomegalovirus exposure and HLA in healthy donors listed by TCRdb under 2017. General notes on the study: An earlier analysis of roughly 570 of the donors reported 276 Gb of sequence data and around 100 million unique TCR beta sequences obtained from about 180 million T cells. In an earlier analysis of a few hundred of the donors, high-throughput TCR beta sequencing was used to judge whether each TCR beta V gene segment behaved as functional or pseudogenic. Donor age, sex, ethnicity and CMV serostatus were compiled alongside the repertoire data. Rather than using new phenotypic data, the later analysis identified candidate immune exposures from TCR beta sequences and from how often those sequences occurred across donors. All discovery cohort repertoires had been generated using a single sequencing platform. Among about 400 genotyped donors of the cohort, an average of roughly 230,000 unique TCR beta nucleotide sequences was sequenced per donor, of which 15% to 20% were non-productive. A later analysis re-analyzed previously published TCR beta repertoires from several hundred donors and added high-resolution HLA genotyping to study TCR occurrence patterns. The genetic ancestry cluster associated with self-reported Caucasian donors included approximately 85% of the 300 to 400 genotyped donors. HLA typing covered class I and class II loci at four-digit resolution. About five DR-DQ haplotypes were handled as single units for association and clustering because linkage in the cohort was strong. To predict cytomegalovirus infection status, the study brought together high-throughput TCR immunosequencing, statistical association of individual TCRs with disease status, and machine learning. In a later genetic analysis, genome-wide SNP genotypes for about 55% of the roughly 700 donors were used, and that subset was treated as a discovery cohort. The study profiled the T cell repertoires of fewer than 850 subjects by immunosequencing and related them to cytomegalovirus serostatus. In addition to the first cohort of 650 to 750 subjects, a separate validation cohort of approximately 110 different subjects was used. The aim of the study was to test whether cataloging public T cell receptors could identify signatures of past pathogen exposure. Typing coverage varied by locus: 629-630 donors for A, B, C, DRB1 and DQB1; around 560 for DQA1; about 570 for DPA1; some 470 for DPB1. An early release covering over 500 HLA-typed donors comprised approximately 290 gigabases of sequencing data and tens of millions of unique TCR sequences. Broader findings and caveats from the paper: A later analysis found that HLA-associated TCR beta chains were more clonally expanded and had lower generation probabilities than equally common non-associated chains. HLA typing was unavailable for some donors at each locus, so association tests used only the typed subset. Three of the identified cytomegalovirus-associated TCR beta chains were confirmed in vitro to be specific for cytomegalovirus antigens. Correlated functional status among segregating V segments might be attributable to linkage disequilibrium, but an unknown experimental factor could not be ruled out. Because counts were too low, approximately 18 rarely observed V segments, including chromosome 9 orphons, were excluded from the earlier analysis of around 590 of the donors. A further reported finding was that TCR beta sequences accurately predicted the HLA-A and HLA-B alleles for most subjects in the first cohort. The classifier was reported to diagnose cytomegalovirus status with high specificity and sensitivity in both the original cohort and the validation cohort. In an earlier analysis of around 500 of the donors, most TCR beta V segments appeared in productive rearrangements about 87% or about 30% of the time, broadly matching IMGT annotations. In the study, 150 to 200 TCR beta chains were listed as associated with cytomegalovirus. Presence/absence analyses assumed roughly uniform sequencing depth across donors, an assumption that may not hold. A later analysis found that most CMV-associated TCR beta chains appeared HLA-restricted, with HLA associations seemingly driven largely by CMV exposure. A later genetic analysis associated a missense DCLRE1C variant with V-gene and J-gene trimming of TCR beta chains, and an independent cohort replicated the association. At a false discovery rate of 0.05, a later analysis linked some 18,000 TCR beta sequences to specific HLA alleles. According to the authors, the approach could potentially be generalized to other disease states and immunological phenotypes. The cohort was sequenced for TCR beta chains only, and without alpha or paired-chain data the features that could be detected were limited. A group of highly shared sequence variants was considered likely to be a technical artifact of the sequencing pipeline. Immune exposure information for the cohort was limited to CMV serostatus. In a later analysis, TCR association rates were found to vary across HLA loci, with the most associated TCRs seen for DRB1 alleles and the fewest for HLA-C alleles. Strong co-occurrence of HLA alleles, especially DR and DQ, made assigning TCR associations to individual alleles difficult. Most TCR sequences were seen in very few donors, while some public TCRs were found in many individuals. Several of the top co-occurrence clusters appeared to be linked to parvovirus B19, influenza, CMV and Epstein-Barr virus, according to a later analysis. According to a later genetic analysis, donors in an Asian-associated ancestry cluster had fewer N-insertions in productive TCRs than the approximately 710-donor mean.

Library preparation used the immunoSEQ multiplex PCR assay. The multiplex PCR relied on a mix of 60 forward primers for TCR Vbeta segments and 13 reverse primers for TCR Jbeta segments. Amplification of the CDR3 region of rearranged TCR beta genes was performed with a multiplex PCR assay on genomic DNA. The Illumina HiSeq System was used to sequence the amplified TCR beta libraries as 87-base-pair reads. The paper's processing steps were these. In a later analysis, tens of millions of unique TCR beta chains were counted across the 650 to 700 repertoires, and around 10 million of these chains were shared by at least two donors. A nearest-neighbor algorithm error-corrected the raw reads and collapsed the reads into unique sequences, merging closely related sequences to remove PCR and sequencing errors. Alignment of CDR3 sequences to IMGT reference sequences was used to assign V, D and J gene segments. For a sequence to be retained, a match of at least six nucleotides was required to both a V gene segment and a J gene segment. A rearrangement counted as productive if the CDR3 had no stop codons and remained in frame with V and J, and every other rearrangement counted as non-productive. Following IMGT convention, CDR3 was defined as the stretch from the second conserved V-encoded cysteine to the conserved J-encoded phenylalanine. Sequences without an unambiguous match to a single V gene segment were excluded from the earlier analysis of 450 to 650 of the donors. In an earlier analysis of approximately 590 of the donors, a V segment was called functional when productive rearrangements were above 56.7%, and segregating when the standard deviation between donors exceeded 5%. A statistical classification framework was built for diagnosing cytomegalovirus status from the catalog of TCR beta chain sequences. In a later analysis, V and J genes were assigned by comparing TCR nucleotide sequences against IMGT/GENE-DB human TR gene sequences. Using the TCRdist pipeline, a later analysis assigned CDR3 sequences along with most-parsimonious VDJ recombination scenarios. In a later analysis, each TCR beta chain was defined by its CDR3 amino acid sequence together with its V-gene family, and reads without a unique V-gene family were excluded. As a way to deal with suspected cross-contamination and a sequencing artifact, a later analysis dropped hundreds of nucleotide sequences that were highly shared and had low generation probability. In a later analysis, a clonal expansion index was calculated for each public chain from normalized within-repertoire ranks of inferred template counts. In a later analysis, generation probabilities were computed using a VDJ recombination model fitted to out-of-frame rearrangements, and the results were checked against IGoR. In a later analysis, hypergeometric tests were used to score TCR-TCR, TCR-HLA and TCR-CMV co-occurrence, with a repertoire-size bias correction applied to TCR pairs. In a later analysis, false discovery rates were estimated by permuting HLA or CMV assignments 20 times. A later analysis grouped co-occurring TCRs with DBSCAN, adding TCRdist sequence similarity when clustering within HLA-allele-positive subsets. Repertoires with fewer than 30,000 or more than 120,000 public chains, plus five repertoires with anomalous nucleotide sharing, were excluded from co-occurrence clustering. This immuneACCESS table, as held by TCRdb, lists in-frame sequences with V and J called but not all clones. Of the missing ones, under half trace to an unresolved V gene in checked studies; the others have no known cause. Clonal size and the V and J genes are those of that table, whereas D and trimming came from the DNA. Counted in this sample were 110,000 or so clones; roughly 70% of them appeared once. Around 4.2% of the sample rests with the top ten.

A few counts support this clone. Which antigen it targets is not known. Per-base qualities were not stored, and no clone one base away is much larger. The cohort was made up of 666 healthy bone marrow donors. At the time of sampling, every cohort member was nominally healthy, though immune exposures that went unrecorded were likely present. The donor tested CMV seropositive, placing the donor among the 290 or so seropositive members of the cohort. Each donor provided a peripheral blood sample, and peripheral blood mononuclear cells were used for TCR beta sequencing. Genomic DNA was extracted from the blood cell samples with the Qiagen DNeasy Blood Extraction Kit. The specimen sequenced was PBMCs. The receptor comes from a woman between 35 and 50 years old in good health and CMV-seropositive.

The sequenced DNA is TGTGCCAGTAACCGACAGGGCGGTGAAGGCTATGGCTACACCTTC. This gives the protein CASNRQGGEGYGYTF. In this chain, TRBV19 is recombined with TRBJ1-2; 7 nucleotides in the junction match TRBD1. From V the trimming removes 7 bases and from J it removes 4 bases, while the gene matches leave 12 bases of the junction unaccounted for. From the cysteine up to the phenylalanine, the CDR3 has a length of 15 residues. This entry keeps only the CDR3 DNA: 45 bases, framed from base 1. Via the germline V gene (reference sequence), CDR1 is LNHDA and CDR2 SQIVND.